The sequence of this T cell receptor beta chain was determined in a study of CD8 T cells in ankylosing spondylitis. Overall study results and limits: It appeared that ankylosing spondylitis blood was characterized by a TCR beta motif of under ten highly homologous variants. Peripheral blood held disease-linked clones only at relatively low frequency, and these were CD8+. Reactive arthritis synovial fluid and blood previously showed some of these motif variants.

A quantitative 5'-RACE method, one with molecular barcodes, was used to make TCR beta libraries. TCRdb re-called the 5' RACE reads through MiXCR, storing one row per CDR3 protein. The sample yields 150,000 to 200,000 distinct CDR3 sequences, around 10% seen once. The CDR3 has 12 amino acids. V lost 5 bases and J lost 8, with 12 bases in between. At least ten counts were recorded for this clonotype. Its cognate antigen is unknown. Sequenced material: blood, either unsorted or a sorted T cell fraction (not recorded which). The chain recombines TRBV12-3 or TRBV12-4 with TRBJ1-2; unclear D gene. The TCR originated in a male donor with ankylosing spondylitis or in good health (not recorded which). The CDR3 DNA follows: TGTGCCAGCAGTAAAGTGGGCTGGGGCTACACCTTC. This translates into CASSKVGWGYTF.